The clone carrying this TCR beta chain showed up just a few times. The data derive from a study of Graves' ophthalmopathy and Graves' hyperthyroidism. TCR beta CDR3 regions were amplified from RNA transcripts. RT-PCR with HTBI primers came first, then second-round multiplex PCR. TCRdb passed the multiplex PCR reads through MiXCR, listing each CDR3 protein once. The sample contains about 480,000 distinct CDR3 sequences, approximately 15% of which appear only once. The V gene's germline CDR1 is SGHRS and CDR2 YFSETQ. The CDR3 loop spans 16 amino acids. Trimming removed 0 bases from V and 2 bases from J, with 14 bases in between.

The sequence derives from a woman under 40 with Graves' ophthalmopathy. The source material was blood. The rearrangement links TRBV5-1 to TRBJ2-5; D gene unclear. CDR3 loop: CASSLGVVATQETQYF. DNA of the CDR3: TGCGCCAGCAGCTTGGGAGTCGTGGCTACACAAGAGACCCAGTACTTC.